This T cell receptor (beta chain) was identified in a study of tumor-infiltrating lymphocytes in primary liver carcinoma. Making TCR beta cDNA involved roughly 0.55 ug total RNA and a constant-region primer. Three rounds of nested multiplex PCR with slightly modified ARM-PCR produced TCR beta libraries. TCRdb analysed the multiplex PCR reads with MiXCR anew, one entry per CDR3 protein. The sample includes 80,000 or so distinct CDR3 sequences, over 70% of them seen just once. Remarks on this clonotype: This may arise from a read error, as a much more abundant clone is one base away. Likely a read error: the CDR3 ends without its conserved phenylalanine or tryptophan.

Co-extraction yielded RNA and DNA from around 20-30 mg of unsorted bulk tissue. The TCR sequence derives from a woman in her sixties or seventies with primary liver carcinoma and hepatitis B virus infection. Specimen: liver tumor tissue from sampling region 4. The subset here: tumor region T4, right-lateral pole.

The CDR3 nucleotides are TGTGCCAGCAGCCAGATAGGAACCGGGGCCAACGTCCTGACTCTC. Protein: CASSQIGTGANVLTL. This rearrangement joins TRBV14 to TRBJ2-6; D not resolved. Trimming took 3 bases from V and 4 from J, leaving 10 bases between them. Germline CDR1 is SGHDN and CDR2 is FVKESK. This CDR3 is built from 15 residues.